The 3 T cell receptor beta chains below all came from one sample that was sequenced in a study of blood T cell repertoires in COVID-19. Measured with immunoSEQ multiplex PCR; TCRdb has only the in-frame clones, and not every one. The table records some 26,000 clones, roughly 80% of them present only once. The sample comprised peripheral blood. All receptors come from a man aged 65-85 years with acute or convalescent COVID-19.

This chain uses TRBV2 with TRBJ2-5; 11 bases line up with TRBD2. J was trimmed by 1 base and V by 6 bases; bases with no gene match: 4. Per germline, CDR1 SNHLY and CDR2 FYNNEI. The length of the CDR3 is 15 residues. CDR3 region: CASRELAGAQETQYF. CDR3 coding DNA: TGTGCCAGCAGGGAACTAGCGGGGGCCCAAGAGACCCAGTACTTC.

This clone has a single count. This chain joins TRBV5-1 and TRBJ2-3; D possibly corresponds to TRBD1 (5 bases). V was shortened by 0 bases and J by 6 bases, with 20 bases between the two germline ends. The CDR3 has 17 residues. Germline V gives CDR1 SGHRS, CDR2 YFSETQ. CDR3 region: CASSLEGRPGPGDTQYF. CDR3 sequence (DNA): TGCGCCAGCAGCTTGGAAGGCCGGCCAGGGCCCGGGGATACGCAGTATTTT.

This clone was seen once. The V call is TRBV30, the J call TRBJ1-3; D might be TRBD1 (6 bases). This CDR3 has 17 residues. Germline V lookup: CDR1 GTSNPN, CDR2 SVGIG (reference sequence). Trimming took 1 base from V and 1 from J, leaving 17 bases between them. CDR3: CAWSGYWETGSGNTIYF. The CDR3 DNA follows: TGTGCCTGGAGTGGTTATTGGGAGACAGGATCTGGAAACACCATATATTTT.